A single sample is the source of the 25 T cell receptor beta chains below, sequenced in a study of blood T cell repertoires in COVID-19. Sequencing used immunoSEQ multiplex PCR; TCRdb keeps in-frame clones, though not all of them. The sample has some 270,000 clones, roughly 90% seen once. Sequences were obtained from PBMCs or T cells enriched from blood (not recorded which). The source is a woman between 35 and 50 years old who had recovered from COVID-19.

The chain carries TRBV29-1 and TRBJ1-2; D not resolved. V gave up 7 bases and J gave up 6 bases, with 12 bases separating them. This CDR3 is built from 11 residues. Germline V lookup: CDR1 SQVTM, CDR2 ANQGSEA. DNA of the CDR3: TGCAGCGGGGAGGGCGGGAATGGCTACACCTTC. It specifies CSGEGGNGYTF.

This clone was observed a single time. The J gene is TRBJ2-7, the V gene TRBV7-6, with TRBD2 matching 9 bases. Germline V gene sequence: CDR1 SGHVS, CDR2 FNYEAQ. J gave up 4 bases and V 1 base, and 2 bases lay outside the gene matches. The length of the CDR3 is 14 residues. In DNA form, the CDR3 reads TGTGCCAGCAGCTTAGGTCTAGCGGGGTACGAGCAGTACTTC. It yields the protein CASSLGLAGYEQYF.

CDR3 DNA: TGCGCCAGCAGCTTGGGGGACAGGGGCGGTTTGGAGACCCAGTACTTC. Translated: CASSLGDRGGLETQYF. J is TRBJ2-5 and V is TRBV5-1, with TRBD1 matching 10 bases. CDR3 length: 16 residues. Trimming took 0 bases from V and 5 from J; bases not matched to a gene: 7. Per the germline V gene, CDR1 is SGHRS and CDR2 is YFSETQ.

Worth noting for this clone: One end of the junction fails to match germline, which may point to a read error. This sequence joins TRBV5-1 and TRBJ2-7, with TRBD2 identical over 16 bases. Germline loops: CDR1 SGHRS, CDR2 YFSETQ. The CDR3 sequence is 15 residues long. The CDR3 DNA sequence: TGCGCCAGCAGCGACTCCGGGACTAGCGGGGGGGCGTCGTTCTTC. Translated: CASSDSGTSGGASFF.

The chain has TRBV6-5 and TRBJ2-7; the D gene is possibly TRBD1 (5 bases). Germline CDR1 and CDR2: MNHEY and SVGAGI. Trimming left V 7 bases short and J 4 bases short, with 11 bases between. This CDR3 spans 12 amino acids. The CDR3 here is CASKQVLYEQYF. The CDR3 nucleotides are TGTGCCAGCAAACAGGTCCTATACGAGCAGTACTTC.

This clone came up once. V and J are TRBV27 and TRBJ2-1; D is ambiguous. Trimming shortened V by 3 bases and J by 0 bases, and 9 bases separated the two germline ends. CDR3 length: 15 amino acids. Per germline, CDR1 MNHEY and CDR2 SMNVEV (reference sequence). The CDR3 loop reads CASSFAPPSYNEQFF. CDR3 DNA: TGTGCCAGCAGTTTTGCGCCTCCCTCCTACAATGAGCAGTTCTTC.

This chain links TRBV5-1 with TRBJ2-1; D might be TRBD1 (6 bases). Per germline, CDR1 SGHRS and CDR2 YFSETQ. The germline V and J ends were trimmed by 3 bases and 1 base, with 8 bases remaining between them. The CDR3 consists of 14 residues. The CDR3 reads CASSSQGSYNEQFF. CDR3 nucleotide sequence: TGCGCCAGCAGCTCGCAGGGGTCCTACAATGAGCAGTTCTTC.

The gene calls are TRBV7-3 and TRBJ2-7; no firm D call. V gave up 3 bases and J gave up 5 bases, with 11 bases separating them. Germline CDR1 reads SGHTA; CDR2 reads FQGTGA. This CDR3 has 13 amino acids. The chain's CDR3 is CASSLVRNDEQYF. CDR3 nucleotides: TGTGCCAGCAGCTTGGTGAGAAACGACGAGCAGTACTTC.

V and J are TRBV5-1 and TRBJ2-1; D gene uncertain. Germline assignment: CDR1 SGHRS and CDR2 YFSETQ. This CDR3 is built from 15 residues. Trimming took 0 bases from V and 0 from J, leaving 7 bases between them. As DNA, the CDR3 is TGCGCCAGCAGCTTGGGGCGGCCCTCCTACAATGAGCAGTTCTTC. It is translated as CASSLGRPSYNEQFF.

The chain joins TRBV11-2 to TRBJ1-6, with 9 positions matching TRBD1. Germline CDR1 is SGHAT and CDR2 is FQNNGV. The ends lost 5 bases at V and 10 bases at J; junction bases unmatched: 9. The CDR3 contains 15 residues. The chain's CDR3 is CASSTNRGRGSPLHF. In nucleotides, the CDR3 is TGTGCCAGCAGCACCAACAGGGGGCGAGGCTCACCCCTCCACTTT.

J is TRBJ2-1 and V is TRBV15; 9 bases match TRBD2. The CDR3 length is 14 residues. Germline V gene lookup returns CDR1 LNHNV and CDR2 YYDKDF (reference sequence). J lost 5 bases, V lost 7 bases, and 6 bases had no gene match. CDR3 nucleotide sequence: TGTGCCACCACTCGGCGGGGGGGCCACAATGAGCAGTTCTTC. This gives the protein CATTRRGGHNEQFF.

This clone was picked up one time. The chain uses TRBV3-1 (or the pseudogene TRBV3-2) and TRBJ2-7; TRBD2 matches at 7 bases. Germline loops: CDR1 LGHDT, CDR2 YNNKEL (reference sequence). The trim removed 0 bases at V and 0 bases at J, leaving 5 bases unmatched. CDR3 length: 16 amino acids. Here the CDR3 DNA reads TGTGCCAGCAGCCAAGAAGGGCGGGGGATCTCCTACGAGCAGTACTTC. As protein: CASSQEGRGISYEQYF.

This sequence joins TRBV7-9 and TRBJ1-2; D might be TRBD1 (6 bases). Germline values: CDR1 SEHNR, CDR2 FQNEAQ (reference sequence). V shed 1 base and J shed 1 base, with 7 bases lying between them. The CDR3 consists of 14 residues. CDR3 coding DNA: TGTGCCAGCAGCTTAGGACAGGTTAACTATGGCTACACCTTC. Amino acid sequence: CASSLGQVNYGYTF.

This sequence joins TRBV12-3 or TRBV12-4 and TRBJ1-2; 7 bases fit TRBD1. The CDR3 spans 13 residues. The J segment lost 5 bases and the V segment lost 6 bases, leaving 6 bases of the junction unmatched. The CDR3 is CASREGARYGYTF. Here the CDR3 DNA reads TGTGCCAGCAGGGAGGGGGCGAGGTATGGCTACACCTTC.

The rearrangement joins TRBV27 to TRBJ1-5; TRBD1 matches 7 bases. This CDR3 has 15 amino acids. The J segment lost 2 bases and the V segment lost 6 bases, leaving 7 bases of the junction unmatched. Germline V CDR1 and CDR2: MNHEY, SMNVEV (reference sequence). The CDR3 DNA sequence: TGTGCCAGCAGGAAGGAGGGGGCGCGCAATCAGCCCCAGCATTTT. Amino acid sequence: CASRKEGARNQPQHF.

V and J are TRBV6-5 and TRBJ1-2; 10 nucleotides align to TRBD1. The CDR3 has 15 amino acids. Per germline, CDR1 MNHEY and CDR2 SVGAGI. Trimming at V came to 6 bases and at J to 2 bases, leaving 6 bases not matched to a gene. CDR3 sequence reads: CASSDRDRGNYGYTF. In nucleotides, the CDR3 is TGTGCCAGCAGCGACCGGGACAGGGGAAACTATGGCTACACCTTC.

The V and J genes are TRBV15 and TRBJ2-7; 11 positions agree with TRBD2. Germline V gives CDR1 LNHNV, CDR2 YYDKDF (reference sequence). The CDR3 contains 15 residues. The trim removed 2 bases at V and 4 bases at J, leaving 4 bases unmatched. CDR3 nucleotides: TGTGCCACCAGCAGAAATAGCGGGGGGGTTTACGAGCAGTACTTC. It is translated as CATSRNSGGVYEQYF.

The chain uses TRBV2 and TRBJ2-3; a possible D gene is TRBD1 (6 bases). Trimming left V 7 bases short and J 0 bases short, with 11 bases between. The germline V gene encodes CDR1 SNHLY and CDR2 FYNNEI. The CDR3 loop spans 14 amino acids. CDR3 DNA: TGTGCCAGCAATATCGACAGGAGCACAGATACGCAGTATTTT. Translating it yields CASNIDRSTDTQYF.

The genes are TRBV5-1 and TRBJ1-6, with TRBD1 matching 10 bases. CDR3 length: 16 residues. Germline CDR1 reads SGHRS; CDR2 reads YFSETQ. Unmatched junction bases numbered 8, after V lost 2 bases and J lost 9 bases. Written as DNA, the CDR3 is TGCGCCAGCAGCTTTTCGGACAGGGGGTTAAGTTCACCCCTCCACTTT. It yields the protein CASSFSDRGLSSPLHF.

DNA of the CDR3: TGCGCCAGCAGCCGACTAACAGGGCATTCTGGCTACACCTTC. Translated, it gives CASSRLTGHSGYTF. The chain combines TRBV5-1 with TRBJ1-2, with D possibly TRBD1 on 6 matching bases. Per the germline V gene, CDR1 is SGHRS and CDR2 is YFSETQ. The CDR3 has 14 residues. V was shortened by 4 bases and J by 7 bases, with 17 bases between the two germline ends.

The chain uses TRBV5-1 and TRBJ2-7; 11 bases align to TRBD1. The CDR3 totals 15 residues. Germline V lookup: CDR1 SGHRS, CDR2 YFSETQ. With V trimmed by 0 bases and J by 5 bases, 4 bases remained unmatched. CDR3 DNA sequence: TGCGCCAGCAGCTTGGTGGGACAGGGGGACGACGAGCAGTACTTC. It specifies CASSLVGQGDDEQYF.

In nucleotides, the CDR3 is TGTGCCAGCACTATAGGACAGATCGGCTATGGCTACACCTTC. This gives the protein CASTIGQIGYGYTF. The rearrangement uses TRBV28 and TRBJ1-2, with a weak D call TRBD1 (6 bases). V was cut by 7 bases and J by 4 bases, with 16 bases left in between. Germline V CDR1 and CDR2: MDHEN, SYDVKM. The CDR3 is 14 amino acids.

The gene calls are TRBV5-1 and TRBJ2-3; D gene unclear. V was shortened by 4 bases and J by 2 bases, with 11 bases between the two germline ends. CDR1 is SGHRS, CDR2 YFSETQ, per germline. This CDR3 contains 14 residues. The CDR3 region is CASSPQILTDTQYF. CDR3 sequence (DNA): TGCGCCAGCAGCCCACAGATCCTCACAGATACGCAGTATTTT.

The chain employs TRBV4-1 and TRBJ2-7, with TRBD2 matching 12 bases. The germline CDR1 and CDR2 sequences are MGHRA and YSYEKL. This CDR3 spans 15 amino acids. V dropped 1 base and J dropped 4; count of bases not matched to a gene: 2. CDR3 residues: CASSQGLAGAYEQYF. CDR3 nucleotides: TGCGCCAGCAGCCAAGGACTAGCGGGAGCTTACGAGCAGTACTTC.

CDR3: CASSISSHYNSPLHF. Written as DNA, the CDR3 is TGTGCCAGCAGCATTTCAAGCCACTATAATTCACCCCTCCACTTT. This chain uses TRBV5-6 with TRBJ1-6; D is ambiguous. Trimming cost V 4 bases and J 3 bases, with 11 bases left between them. The CDR3 runs 15 residues. Germline loops: CDR1 SGHDT, CDR2 YYEEEE.